This TCR beta chain was recovered during a study of long-term antiretroviral therapy in people with HIV. Researchers report immunoSEQ v3.0 was run at survey level. Sequencing was performed with immunoSEQ multiplex PCR; in TCRdb, only in-frame clones are kept and a portion is missing. The sample has under 45,000 clones, more than 70% seen once. CDR1 is ENHRY and CDR2 is SYGVKD in the germline V gene. The CDR3 totals 16 residues. V was clipped by 2 bases and J by 7 bases; unmatched bases: 7. The source is a woman between 45 and 60 years old with HIV. The source was unsorted PBMCs, collected 3.1 years after starting antiretroviral therapy. V gene TRBV10-3 combines with J gene TRBJ1-6; 8 nucleotides match TRBD1. The CDR3 spells CAISEGGWTGNSPLHF. The CDR3, as DNA: TGTGCCATCAGTGAGGGGGGATGGACAGGGAATTCACCCCTCCACTTT.